This TCR beta chain comes out of a study of sequential checkpoint blockade in melanoma. Study-level background: 91 pretreatment tumor DNA samples were TCRβ immunosequenced. Matched biopsies came pretreatment and at week 13 for approximately 20 patients.

Regarding treatment: randomized to nivolumab then ipilimumab (arm A) or the reverse (arm B). The ends lost 2 bases at V and 2 bases at J; junction bases unmatched: 12. This CDR3 has 18 amino acids. CDR1 is SSHAT, CDR2 FNYEAQ, per germline (reference sequence). Assay: immunoSEQ multiplex PCR; the TCRdb copy retains only in-frame clones and omits some. The sample lists more than 10,000 clones; under 30% were seen once. This clone showed up just a few times. The sequence was collected from a human donor with melanoma. The chain carries TRBV7-7 and TRBJ2-4; TRBD2 aligns across 7 bases. The specimen comprised tumor tissue (inferred from file names), sampled from a patient given nivolumab and ipilimumab in sequence. The CDR3 DNA reads as TGTGCCAGCAGCTTAATCTCGGCGGGACTAACATCCAAAAACATTCAGTACTTC. Its protein is CASSLISAGLTSKNIQYF.